The 7 T cell receptor beta chains reported below all come from one sample, sequenced in a study of blood T cell repertoires in COVID-19 (dated by TCRdb to 2020 to 2022). Libraries were built with the immunoSEQ multiplex PCR assay. What TCRdb holds here is the immuneACCESS table cut down to in-frame rearrangements. Part of the clones is not present; checked against another copy, under half of the missing clones reflect an unresolved V gene, and the others are unexplained. The sample records roughly 70,000 clones, around 77% of which are singletons. 2% to 2.5% of the sample is in the top ten clones. Sequenced sample: peripheral blood. All receptors come from a man in his 70s with COVID-19, enrolled during active disease.

The CDR3 reads CSVGLYNEQFF. CDR3 coding DNA: TGCAGCGTTGGTCTGTACAATGAGCAGTTCTTC. The chain carries TRBV29-1 and TRBJ2-1; D call uncertain. CDR1 and CDR2 from the germline V gene are SQVTM and ANQGSEA. Deletions cut 4 bases from V and 4 bases from J, with 5 bases between. The CDR3 runs to 11 residues.

This clone was seen only a few times. This CDR3 reads CASSAQGKNTIYF. CDR3 DNA sequence: TGTGCCAGCAGCGCACAGGGCAAAAACACCATATATTTT. The V gene is TRBV7-2, the J gene TRBJ1-3; D might be TRBD1 (6 bases). Trimming shortened V by 5 bases and J by 6 bases, and 11 bases separated the two germline ends. The CDR3 length is 13 residues. Germline CDR1 and CDR2: SGHTA and FQGNSA.

The chain links TRBV6-5 to TRBJ2-7, with a tentative D call TRBD2 (6 bases). Trimming removed 8 bases at V and 6 bases at J, with 17 bases between. Germline CDR1 MNHEY, CDR2 SVGAGI. CDR3 length: 13 residues. CDR3 sequence (DNA): TGTGCCAGCTCGGGGTCTCGGGGACTCGAGCAGTACTTC. Protein sequence: CASSGSRGLEQYF.

The CDR3 here is CSAKAGHEQFF. The CDR3 DNA is TGCAGTGCTAAAGCGGGCCATGAGCAGTTCTTC. The V call is TRBV20-1, the J call TRBJ2-1; possibly TRBD2 for D (6 bases). CDR1 and CDR2 from the germline V gene are DFQATT and SNEGSKA (reference sequence). V gave up 4 bases and J gave up 8 bases, with 9 bases separating them. The length of the CDR3 is 11 residues.

The chain combines TRBV5-1 with TRBJ2-1; 9 bases are shared with TRBD2. The CDR3 covers 14 residues. The germline V gene has CDR1 SGHRS and CDR2 YFSETQ. Unmatched junction bases numbered 3, after V lost 4 bases and J lost 4 bases. CDR3 amino acids: CASSPSGVYNEQFF. Written as DNA, the CDR3 is TGCGCCAGCAGCCCTAGCGGGGTTTACAATGAGCAGTTCTTC.

The J gene is TRBJ2-3, the V gene TRBV13, with D hard to call. The CDR3 has 18 residues. The germline V gene has CDR1 PRHDT and CDR2 FYEKMQ (reference sequence). The V end lost 0 bases, the J end lost 8 bases, and 24 bases lay between the germline ends. The chain's CDR3 is CASSLGQRRLSTHGTQYF. The CDR3 nucleotides read TGTGCCAGCAGCTTAGGCCAACGGAGACTTTCAACCCACGGTACGCAGTATTTT.

The V call is TRBV5-1, the J call TRBJ1-1; unclear D gene. This CDR3 comprises 14 residues. Germline V gene data show CDR1 as SGHRS and CDR2 as YFSETQ. Trimming removed 0 bases from V and 0 bases from J, with 6 bases in between. This CDR3 reads CASSLGAMNTEAFF. The CDR3 nucleotides are TGCGCCAGCAGCTTGGGGGCGATGAACACTGAAGCTTTCTTT.